This TCR beta chain was documented in a study of response to subunit inactivated influenza vaccine. TCRdb reanalysed the RT-PCR reads using MiXCR and keeps one entry per CDR3 protein. Among 450,000 to 550,000 distinct CDR3 sequences, roughly 25% were seen once, and the ten largest hold under 2.5%. Trimming stripped 8 bases from V and 3 bases from J, with 11 bases between. The V gene's germline CDR1 is MDHEN and CDR2 SYDVKM. The CDR3 has 12 amino acids. The receptor's source is a man aged 45-65 years who received an inactivated influenza vaccine. V usage is TRBV28 and J usage is TRBJ2-7; D remains unclear. The sample was CD4+ T cells sorted from PBMCs, taken more than 4 days after vaccination. For the CDR3, the DNA is TGTGCCAGCGAATCCAGGTACTACGAGCAGTACTTC. It yields the protein CASESRYYEQYF. Based on the CDR3 plus reference TRBV28 and TRBJ2-7, the full variable domain is DVKVTQSSRYLVKRTGEKVFLECVQDMDHENMFWYRQDPGLGLRLIYFSYDVKMKEKGDIPEGYSVSREKKERFSLILESASTNQTSMYLCASESRYYEQYFGPGTRLTVT.